A selection of T cell receptor beta chains follows, all from one sample in a study of blood T cell repertoires in COVID-19. Sequencing used immunoSEQ multiplex PCR; TCRdb keeps in-frame clones, though not all of them. The profile shows tens of thousands of clones, about 88% of them singletons. Sequenced material: peripheral blood. All receptors derive from a human donor in a cohort sampled during active COVID-19. CDR3s include the opening cysteine and the closing phenylalanine or tryptophan. The D gene is left open where the match is weak. Clone size appears in some rows only: once, few, many, or a class for an expanded clone.

clone_size | d_call | j_call | v_call | cdr3_aa | cdr3_nt
- | TRBD2 | TRBJ2-3 | TRBV28 | CASSYSGRAEDTQYF | TGTGCCAGCAGTTATAGCGGGAGGGCCGAAGATACGCAGTATTTT
- | - | TRBJ1-2 | TRBV6-5 | CASRQLAGLYGYTF | TGTGCCAGCAGACAACTGGCAGGCCTCTATGGCTACACCTTC
- | - | TRBJ2-2 | TRBV5-1 | CASSLREGRTGELFF | TGCGCCAGCAGCCTCCGGGAAGGGCGAACCGGGGAGCTGTTTTTT
- | - | TRBJ2-1 | TRBV7-2 | CASSLGSGFNEQFF | TGTGCCAGCAGCTTAGGGTCAGGGTTCAATGAGCAGTTCTTC
once | - | TRBJ2-2 | TRBV5-1 | CASSQQLTANTGELFF | TGCGCCAGCAGCCAACAGTTAACCGCGAACACCGGGGAGCTGTTTTTT
- | TRBD2 | TRBJ2-3 | TRBV7-2 | CASSSGLGGWTQYF | TGTGCCAGCAGCTCGGGACTAGGGGGTTGGACGCAGTATTTT
- | TRBD2 | TRBJ2-1 | TRBV18 | CASSAISSGDYNEQFF | TGTGCCAGCTCCGCAATCTCTAGCGGGGATTACAATGAGCAGTTCTTC
- | TRBD1 | TRBJ1-2 | TRBV6-5 | CASSYRDRNYGYTF | TGTGCCAGCAGTTACCGGGACAGGAATTATGGCTACACCTTC
- | - | TRBJ1-4 | TRBV11-2 | CASSLLGGKLFF | TGTGCCAGCAGCTTATTGGGAGGAAAACTGTTTTTT
few | TRBD1 | TRBJ1-4 | TRBV10-2 | CASRPGQTNEKLFF | TGCGCCAGCAGACCGGGACAGACTAATGAAAAACTGTTTTTT
- | TRBD2 | TRBJ2-1 | TRBV6-4 | CATSSLAGHNEQFF | TGTGCCACCTCCTCACTAGCGGGGCACAATGAGCAGTTCTTC
- | TRBD2 | TRBJ2-7 | TRBV5-1 | CASSWGLADQYEQYF | TGCGCCAGCAGCTGGGGACTAGCGGACCAGTACGAGCAGTACTTC
- | - | TRBJ1-6 | TRBV7-9 | CASSLGQGISPLHF | TGTGCCAGCAGCTTAGGGCAGGGGATTTCACCCCTCCACTTT
few | TRBD1 | TRBJ1-1 | TRBV5-1 | CASSLDGQGNTEAFF | TGCGCCAGCAGCTTGGACGGACAGGGGAACACTGAAGCTTTCTTT
- | TRBD1 | TRBJ1-1 | TRBV5-1 | CASSWGGTGGRAEAFF | TGCGCCAGCAGCTGGGGCGGGACAGGGGGCAGGGCTGAAGCTTTCTTT
- | TRBD1 | TRBJ1-6 | TRBV30 | CAWSVDRGLLVTYNSPLHF | TGTGCCTGGAGTGTTGACAGGGGGCTTTTAGTGACCTATAATTCACCCCTCCACTTT
- | TRBD1 | TRBJ1-2 | TRBV9 | CASSVGWDSGQRDYGYTF | TGTGCCAGCAGCGTAGGATGGGATTCGGGACAGCGAGACTATGGCTACACCTTC
once | TRBD2 | TRBJ2-3 | TRBV5-1 | CASSLVWGGTDTQYF | TGCGCCAGCAGCTTGGTTTGGGGGGGAACAGATACGCAGTATTTT
- | - | TRBJ2-5 | TRBV12-3/TRBV12-4 | CASSPITPGTQYF | TGTGCCAGCAGTCCGATTACCCCCGGGACCCAGTACTTC
- | TRBD2 | TRBJ2-5 | TRBV3-1/TRBV3-2 | CASSQVASGTGETQYF | TGTGCCAGCAGCCAAGTCGCTAGCGGGACGGGAGAGACCCAGTACTTC
- | - | TRBJ1-1 | TRBV19 | CASSIVRQLNTEAFF | TGTGCCAGTAGTATTGTCAGACAGTTGAACACTGAAGCTTTCTTT
- | - | TRBJ2-3 | TRBV6-2/TRBV6-3 | CASSFTYRTSTDTQYF | TGTGCCAGCAGTTTCACCTACAGGACCAGCACAGATACGCAGTATTTT
- | - | TRBJ1-4 | TRBV30 | CAWSRGGSKEKLFF | TGTGCCTGGTCTAGGGGGGGAAGTAAGGAAAAACTGTTTTTT
few | TRBD2 | TRBJ2-1 | TRBV14 | CASSPAGARDEQFF | TGTGCCAGCAGCCCGGCGGGAGCTAGGGATGAGCAGTTCTTC
- | - | TRBJ1-1 | TRBV2 | CASRPGGRDTEAFF | TGTGCCAGCCGACCCGGGGGGCGGGACACTGAAGCTTTCTTT
- | - | TRBJ2-3 | TRBV6-1 | CASSEQGTDTQYF | TGTGCCAGCAGTGAGCAGGGAACAGATACGCAGTATTTT
- | TRBD1 | TRBJ2-5 | TRBV9 | CASSEGQGPQETQYF | TGTGCCAGCAGCGAGGGACAGGGACCTCAAGAGACCCAGTACTTC
once | TRBD1 | TRBJ1-2 | TRBV6-1 | CASSETTGGNYGYTF | TGTGCCAGCAGTGAGACGACAGGGGGCAACTATGGCTACACCTTC
- | TRBD2 | TRBJ2-7 | TRBV27 | CASRTSTGTTYEQYF | TGTGCCAGCAGAACGTCGACCGGGACTACCTACGAGCAGTACTTC
- | TRBD1 | TRBJ2-7 | TRBV19 | CASSMTGNSYEQYF | TGTGCCAGTAGTATGACAGGGAATTCCTACGAGCAGTACTTC
- | TRBD1 | TRBJ2-7 | TRBV5-1 | CASSLGTGGGEQYF | TGCGCCAGCAGCTTGGGGACAGGGGGCGGCGAGCAGTACTTC
- | TRBD1 | TRBJ1-4 | TRBV9 | CASSVTGGGEKLFF | TGTGCCAGCAGCGTTACAGGGGGCGGTGAAAAACTGTTTTTT
- | TRBD2 | TRBJ2-2 | TRBV7-2 | CASTRLAGTGELFF | TGTGCCAGCACTCGACTAGCGGGGACCGGGGAGCTGTTTTTT
- | TRBD2 | TRBJ2-1 | TRBV5-1 | CASSEGDSGGRSYNEQFF | TGCGCCAGCAGTGAGGGTGATAGCGGGGGCCGGTCCTACAATGAGCAGTTCTTC
- | TRBD1 | TRBJ2-7 | TRBV28 | CASSPPGTGVGEQYF | TGTGCCAGCAGTCCTCCGGGGACAGGGGTGGGCGAGCAGTACTTC
- | - | TRBJ1-5 | TRBV4-3 | CASSQDGGGGGQPQHF | TGCGCCAGCAGCCAAGATGGAGGGGGGGGAGGTCAGCCCCAGCATTTT
- | - | TRBJ2-7 | TRBV6-2/TRBV6-3 | CASSLPGSKNSYEQYF | TGTGCCAGCAGTTTGCCAGGTTCCAAGAATTCCTACGAGCAGTACTTC